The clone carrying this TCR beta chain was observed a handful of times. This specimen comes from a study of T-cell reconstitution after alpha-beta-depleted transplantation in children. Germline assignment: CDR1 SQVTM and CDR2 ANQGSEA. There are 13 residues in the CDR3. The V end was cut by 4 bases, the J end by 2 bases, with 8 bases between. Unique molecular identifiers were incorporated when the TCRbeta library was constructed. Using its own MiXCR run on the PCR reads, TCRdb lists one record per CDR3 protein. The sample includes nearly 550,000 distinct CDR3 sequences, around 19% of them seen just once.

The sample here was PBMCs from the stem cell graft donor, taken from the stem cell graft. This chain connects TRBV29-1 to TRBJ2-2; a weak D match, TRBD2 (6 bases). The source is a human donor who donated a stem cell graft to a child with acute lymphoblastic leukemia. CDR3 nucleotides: TGCAGCGTTGTGCGGGGAAACACCGGGGAGCTGTTTTTT. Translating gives CSVVRGNTGELFF.